The clone carrying this T cell receptor beta chain was seen only a few times. Its specificity is unknown. None of the patients had undergone any treatment ahead of thyroid surgery. In the authors' workflow: What underpinned the distant-metastasis classifier for papillary thyroid cancer was the set of CDR3 differences across clinicopathological groups. Using MiXCR, TCRdb re-called clones from the PCR reads. TCRdb, rather than the study authors, made the V and J calls. This table has 21,000 or so clones, 10% to 15% appearing once. This CDR3 is 14 amino acids long. V trimming: 9 bases; J trimming: 5 bases; junction bases outside the gene matches: 7. Germline V gives CDR1 SNHLY, CDR2 FYNNEI. This sample was taken from a study of metastatic and nonmetastatic thyroid tumors. Study summary: Repertoires were compared across blood and tumor or nodule tissue from malignant and benign thyroid patients. Study-wide points: In both blood and tumor samples, TCR beta diversity was reported significantly higher for malignant than benign nodules.

Specimen: blood. The TCR was taken from a male donor with papillary thyroid cancer or a benign thyroid nodule (not recorded which). Some clones in this sample may be carry-over from other donors' samples. The chain uses TRBV2 and TRBJ2-5, with 12 nucleotides matching TRBD1. CDR3 sequence reads: CASSGTGGAETQYF. The CDR3 DNA reads as TGTGCCAGTTCCGGGACAGGGGGCGCGGAGACCCAGTACTTC.